This T cell receptor beta chain was recovered during a study of TIL therapy for anti-PD-1-resistant metastatic lung cancer. Across the study: Patients then received nivolumab; progressors got lymphodepletion, TIL and IL-2. General observations from the study: This highly selected cohort may not generalize to typical lung cancer patients.

The libraries were made with immunoSEQ v3. TCRdb's copy holds only in-frame clones and misses some; the assay was immunoSEQ multiplex PCR. The sample contains tens of thousands of clones, about 80% of which appear only once. Noted time point: pre-treatment sample, taken before nivolumab and TIL therapy. Points on this clone: Its antigen is unknown.

This TCR came from a woman aged 25-80 years with non-small cell lung cancer. This sample comprised blood, obtained at baseline.

CDR3 sequence: CASSLYSGQSYEQYF. The CDR3 DNA sequence: TGCGCCAGCAGCTTGTATTCGGGACAGTCCTACGAGCAGTACTTC. The genes are TRBV5-1 and TRBJ2-7, with TRBD1 identical over 7 bases. Germline loops: CDR1 SGHRS, CDR2 YFSETQ. J gave up 1 base and V 1 base, and 5 bases lay outside the gene matches. This CDR3 has 15 residues.